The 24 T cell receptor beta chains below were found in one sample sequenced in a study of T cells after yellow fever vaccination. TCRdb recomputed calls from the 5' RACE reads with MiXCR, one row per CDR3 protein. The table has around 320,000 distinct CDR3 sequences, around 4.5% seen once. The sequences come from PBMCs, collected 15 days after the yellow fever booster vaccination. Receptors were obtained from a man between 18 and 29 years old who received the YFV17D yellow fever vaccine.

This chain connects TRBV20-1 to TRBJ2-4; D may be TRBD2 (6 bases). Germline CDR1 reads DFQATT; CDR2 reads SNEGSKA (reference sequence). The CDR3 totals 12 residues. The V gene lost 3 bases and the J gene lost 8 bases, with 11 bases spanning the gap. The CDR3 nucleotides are TGCAGTGCTAGGATCGGGAGAGACATTCAGTACTTC. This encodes CSARIGRDIQYF.

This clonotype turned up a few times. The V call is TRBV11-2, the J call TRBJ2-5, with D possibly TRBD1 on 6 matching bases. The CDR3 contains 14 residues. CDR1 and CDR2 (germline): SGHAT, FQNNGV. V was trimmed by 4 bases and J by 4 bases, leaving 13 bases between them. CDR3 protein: CASSSQGNLETQYF. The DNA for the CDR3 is TGTGCCAGCAGCTCCCAGGGGAATCTAGAGACCCAGTACTTC.

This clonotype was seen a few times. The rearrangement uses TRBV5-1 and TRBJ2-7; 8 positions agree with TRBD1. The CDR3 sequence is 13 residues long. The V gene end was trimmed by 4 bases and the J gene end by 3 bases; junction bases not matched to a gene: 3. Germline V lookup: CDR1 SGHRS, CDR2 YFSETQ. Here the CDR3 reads CASSQTGGYEQYF. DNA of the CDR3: TGCGCCAGCAGCCAAACAGGGGGCTACGAGCAGTACTTC.

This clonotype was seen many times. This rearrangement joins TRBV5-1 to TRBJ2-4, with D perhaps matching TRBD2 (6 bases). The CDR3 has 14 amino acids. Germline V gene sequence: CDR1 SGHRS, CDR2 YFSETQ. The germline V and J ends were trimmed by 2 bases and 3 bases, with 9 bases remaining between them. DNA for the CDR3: TGCGCCAGCAGCTTAGGCGGGGACAAAAACATTCAGTACTTC. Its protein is CASSLGGDKNIQYF.

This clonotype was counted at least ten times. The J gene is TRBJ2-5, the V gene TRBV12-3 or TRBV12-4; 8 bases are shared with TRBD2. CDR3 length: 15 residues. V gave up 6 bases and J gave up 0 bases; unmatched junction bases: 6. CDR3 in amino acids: CASSSRLANQETQYF. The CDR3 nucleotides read TGTGCCAGCAGCTCCCGACTAGCGAACCAAGAGACCCAGTACTTC.

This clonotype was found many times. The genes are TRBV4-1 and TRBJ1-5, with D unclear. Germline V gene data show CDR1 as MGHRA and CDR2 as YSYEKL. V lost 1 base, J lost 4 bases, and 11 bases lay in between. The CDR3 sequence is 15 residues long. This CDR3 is CASSQVADENQPQHF. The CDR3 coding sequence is TGCGCCAGCAGCCAAGTAGCGGACGAAAATCAGCCCCAGCATTTT.

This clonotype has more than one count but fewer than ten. CDR3 loop: CASRVDRVNTEAFF. The CDR3 DNA follows: TGTGCCAGCAGGGTTGACAGGGTGAACACTGAAGCTTTCTTT. This sequence joins TRBV12-3 or TRBV12-4 and TRBJ1-1, with 7 bases matching TRBD1. The CDR3 extends over 14 amino acids. Unmatched junction bases numbered 4, after V lost 6 bases and J lost 0 bases.

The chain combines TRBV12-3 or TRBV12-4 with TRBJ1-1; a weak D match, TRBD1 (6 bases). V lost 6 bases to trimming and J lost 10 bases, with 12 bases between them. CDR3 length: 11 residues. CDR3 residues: CASRNRARAFF. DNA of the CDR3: TGTGCCAGCAGGAACAGGGCCCGAGCTTTCTTT.

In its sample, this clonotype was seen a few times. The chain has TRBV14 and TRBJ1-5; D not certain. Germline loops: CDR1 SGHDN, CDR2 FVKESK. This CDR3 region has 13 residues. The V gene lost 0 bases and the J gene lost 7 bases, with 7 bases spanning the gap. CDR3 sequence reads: CASSQDGQQPQHF. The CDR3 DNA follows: TGTGCCAGCAGCCAAGATGGGCAACAGCCCCAGCATTTT.

CDR3 sequence (DNA): TGCGCCAGCAGAACAGGACAGGGCGAGGGGGAAAAACTGTTTTTT. This gives the protein CASRTGQGEGEKLFF. This rearrangement joins TRBV5-1 to TRBJ1-4; TRBD1 matches at 8 bases. The CDR3 loop spans 15 amino acids. From germline, CDR1 is SGHRS and CDR2 YFSETQ. The V segment lost 5 bases and the J segment 8 bases; nucleotides outside the gene matches: 11.

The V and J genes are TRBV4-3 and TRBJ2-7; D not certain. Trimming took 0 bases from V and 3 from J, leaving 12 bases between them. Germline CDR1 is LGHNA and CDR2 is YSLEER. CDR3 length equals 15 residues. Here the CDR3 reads CASSQDLVAVYEQYF. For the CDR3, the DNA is TGCGCCAGCAGCCAAGACCTAGTTGCGGTCTACGAGCAGTACTTC.

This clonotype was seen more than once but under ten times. The CDR3 spells CSARVGTPSSYEQYF. The CDR3 DNA reads as TGCAGTGCTAGAGTAGGGACTCCGAGCTCCTACGAGCAGTACTTC. The chain is built from TRBV20-1 and TRBJ2-7, with D possibly TRBD2 on 6 matching bases. The CDR3 has 15 residues. V lost 1 base to trimming and J lost 0 bases, with 13 bases between them. Germline CDR1 DFQATT, CDR2 SNEGSKA (reference sequence).

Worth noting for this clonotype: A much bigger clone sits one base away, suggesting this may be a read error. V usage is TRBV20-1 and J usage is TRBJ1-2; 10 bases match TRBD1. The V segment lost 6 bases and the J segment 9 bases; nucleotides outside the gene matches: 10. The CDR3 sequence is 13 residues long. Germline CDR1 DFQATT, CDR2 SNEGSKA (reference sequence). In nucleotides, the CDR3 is TGCAGTGCGCCTGACAGGGGGCCTAGGAGCTACACCTTC. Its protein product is CSAPDRGPRSYTF.

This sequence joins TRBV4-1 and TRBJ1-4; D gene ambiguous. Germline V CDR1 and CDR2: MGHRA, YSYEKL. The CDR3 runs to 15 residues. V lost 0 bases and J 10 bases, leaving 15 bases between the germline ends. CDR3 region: CASSQEGSASGKLFF. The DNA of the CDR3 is TGCGCCAGCAGCCAAGAGGGATCGGCTTCCGGAAAACTGTTTTTT.

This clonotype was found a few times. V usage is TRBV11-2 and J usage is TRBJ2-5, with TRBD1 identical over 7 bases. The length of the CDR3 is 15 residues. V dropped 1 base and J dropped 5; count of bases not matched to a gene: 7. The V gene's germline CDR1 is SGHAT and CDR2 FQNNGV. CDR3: CASSLAGGLGETQYF. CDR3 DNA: TGTGCCAGCAGCTTAGCAGGGGGTTTAGGGGAGACCCAGTACTTC.

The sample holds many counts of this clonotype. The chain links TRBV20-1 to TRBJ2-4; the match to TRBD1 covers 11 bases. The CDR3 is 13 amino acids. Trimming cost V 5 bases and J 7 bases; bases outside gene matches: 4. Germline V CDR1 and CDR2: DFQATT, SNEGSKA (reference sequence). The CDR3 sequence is CSAGQGAANIQYF. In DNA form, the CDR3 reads TGCAGTGCTGGACAGGGGGCGGCGAACATTCAGTACTTC.

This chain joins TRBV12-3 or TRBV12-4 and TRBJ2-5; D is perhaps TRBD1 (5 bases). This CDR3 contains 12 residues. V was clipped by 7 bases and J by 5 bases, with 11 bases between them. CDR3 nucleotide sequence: TGTGCCAGCACCCTGACAGCGGAGACCCAGTACTTC. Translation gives CASTLTAETQYF.

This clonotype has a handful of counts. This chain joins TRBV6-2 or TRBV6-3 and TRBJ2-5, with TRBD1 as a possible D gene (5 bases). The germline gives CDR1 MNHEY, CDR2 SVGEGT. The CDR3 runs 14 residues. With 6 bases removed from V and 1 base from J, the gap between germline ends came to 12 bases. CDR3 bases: TGTGCCAGCAGATTACAGGCGATCCAAGAGACCCAGTACTTC. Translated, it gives CASRLQAIQETQYF.

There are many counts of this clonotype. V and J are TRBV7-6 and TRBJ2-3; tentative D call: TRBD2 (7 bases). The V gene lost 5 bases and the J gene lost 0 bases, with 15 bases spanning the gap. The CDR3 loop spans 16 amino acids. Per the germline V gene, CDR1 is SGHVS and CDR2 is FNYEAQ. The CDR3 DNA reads TGTGCCAGCAGCCTAAGGGCGGGGGCTAGCACAGATACGCAGTATTTT. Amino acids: CASSLRAGASTDTQYF.

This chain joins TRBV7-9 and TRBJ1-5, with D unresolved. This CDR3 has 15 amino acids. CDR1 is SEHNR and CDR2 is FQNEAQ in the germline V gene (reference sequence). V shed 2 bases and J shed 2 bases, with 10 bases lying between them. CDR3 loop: CASSLLGEGNQPQHF. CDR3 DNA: TGTGCCAGCAGCTTACTTGGGGAGGGCAATCAGCCCCAGCATTTT.

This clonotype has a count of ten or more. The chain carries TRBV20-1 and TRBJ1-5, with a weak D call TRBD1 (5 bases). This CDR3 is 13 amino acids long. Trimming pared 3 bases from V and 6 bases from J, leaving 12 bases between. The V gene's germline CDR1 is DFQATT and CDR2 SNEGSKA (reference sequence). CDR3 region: CSASEGAGQPQHF. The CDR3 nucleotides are TGCAGTGCTAGTGAAGGGGCCGGTCAGCCCCAGCATTTT.

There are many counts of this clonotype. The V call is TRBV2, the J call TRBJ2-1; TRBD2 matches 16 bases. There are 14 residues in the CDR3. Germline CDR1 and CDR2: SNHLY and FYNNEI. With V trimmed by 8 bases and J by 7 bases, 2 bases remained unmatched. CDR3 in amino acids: CASGGLAGGNEQFF. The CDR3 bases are TGTGCCAGCGGGGGACTAGCGGGGGGGAATGAGCAGTTCTTC. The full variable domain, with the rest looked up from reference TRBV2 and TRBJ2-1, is EPEVTQTPSHQVTQMGQEVILRCVPISNHLYFYWYRQILGQKVEFLVSFYNNEISEKSEIFDDQFSVERPDGSNFTLKIRSTKLEDSAMYFCASGGLAGGNEQFFGPGTRLTVL.

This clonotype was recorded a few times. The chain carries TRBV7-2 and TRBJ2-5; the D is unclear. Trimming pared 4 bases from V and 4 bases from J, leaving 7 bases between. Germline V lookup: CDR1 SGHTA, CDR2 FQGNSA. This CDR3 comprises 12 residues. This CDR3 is CASSYRAETQYF. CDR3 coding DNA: TGTGCCAGCAGCTACCGGGCAGAGACCCAGTACTTC.

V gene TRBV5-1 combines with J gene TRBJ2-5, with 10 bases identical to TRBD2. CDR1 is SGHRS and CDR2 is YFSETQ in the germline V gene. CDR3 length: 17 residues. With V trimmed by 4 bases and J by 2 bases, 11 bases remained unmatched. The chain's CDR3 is CASSLVPPAGGQETQYF. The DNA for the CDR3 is TGCGCCAGCAGCCTCGTCCCCCCAGCGGGGGGGCAAGAGACCCAGTACTTC.